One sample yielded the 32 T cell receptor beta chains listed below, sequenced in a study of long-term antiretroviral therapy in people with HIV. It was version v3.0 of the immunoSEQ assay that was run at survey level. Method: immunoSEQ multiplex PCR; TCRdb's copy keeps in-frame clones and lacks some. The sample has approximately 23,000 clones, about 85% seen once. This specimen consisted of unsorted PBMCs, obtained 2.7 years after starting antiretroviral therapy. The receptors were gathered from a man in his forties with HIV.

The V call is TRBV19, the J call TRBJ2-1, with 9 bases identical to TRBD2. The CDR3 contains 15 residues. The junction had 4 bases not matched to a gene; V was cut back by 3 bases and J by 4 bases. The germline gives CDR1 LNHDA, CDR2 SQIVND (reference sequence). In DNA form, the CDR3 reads TGTGCCAGTAGTATCGGGACTAGCAGTTACAATGAGCAGTTCTTC. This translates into CASSIGTSSYNEQFF.

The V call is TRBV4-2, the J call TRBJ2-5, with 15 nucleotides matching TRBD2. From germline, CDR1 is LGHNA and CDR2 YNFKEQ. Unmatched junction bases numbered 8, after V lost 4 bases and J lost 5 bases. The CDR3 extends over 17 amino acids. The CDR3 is CASSPGTSGGRRETQYF. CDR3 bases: TGTGCCAGCAGCCCAGGGACTAGCGGGGGGAGGAGGGAGACCCAGTACTTC.

The CDR3: CASSWRDRGNSPLHF. CDR3 in DNA: TGTGCCAGCAGCTGGCGGGACAGGGGTAATTCACCCCTCCACTTT. The V and J genes are TRBV5-4 and TRBJ1-6, with 10 bases identical to TRBD1. Per germline, CDR1 SGHNT and CDR2 YYREEE (reference sequence). The junction had 3 bases not matched to a gene; V was cut back by 3 bases and J by 6 bases. This CDR3 spans 15 amino acids.

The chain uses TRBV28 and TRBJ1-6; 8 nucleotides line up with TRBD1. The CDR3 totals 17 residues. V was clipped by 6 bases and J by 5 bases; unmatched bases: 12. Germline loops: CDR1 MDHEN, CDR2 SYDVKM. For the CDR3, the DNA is TGTGCCAGCAGCCTCCTCTGGTGGACAGGGAATAATTCACCCCTCCACTTT. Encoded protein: CASSLLWWTGNNSPLHF. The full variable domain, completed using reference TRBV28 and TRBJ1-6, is DVKVTQSSRYLVKRTGEKVFLECVQDMDHENMFWYRQDPGLGLRLIYFSYDVKMKEKGDIPEGYSVSREKKERFSLILESASTNQTSMYLCASSLLWWTGNNSPLHFGNGTRLTVT.

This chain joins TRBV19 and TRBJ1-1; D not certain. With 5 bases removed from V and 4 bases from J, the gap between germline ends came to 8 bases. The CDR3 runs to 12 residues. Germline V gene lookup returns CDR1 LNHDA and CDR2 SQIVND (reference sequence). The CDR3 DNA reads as TGTGCCAGTAGTCGGACCCTCACTGAAGCTTTCTTT. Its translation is CASSRTLTEAFF.

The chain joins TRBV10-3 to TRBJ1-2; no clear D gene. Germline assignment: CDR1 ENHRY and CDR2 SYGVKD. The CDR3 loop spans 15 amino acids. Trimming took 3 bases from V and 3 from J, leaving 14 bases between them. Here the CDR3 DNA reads TGTGCCATCAGTGAAAGTGTAAGCAGTTACTATGGCTACACCTTC. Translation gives CAISESVSSYYGYTF.

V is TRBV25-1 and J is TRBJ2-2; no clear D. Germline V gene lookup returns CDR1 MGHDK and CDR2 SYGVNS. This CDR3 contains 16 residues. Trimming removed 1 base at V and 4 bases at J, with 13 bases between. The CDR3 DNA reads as TGTGCCAGCAGTGAATTTAGTGGCTCGGGCACCGGGGAGCTGTTTTTT. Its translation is CASSEFSGSGTGELFF. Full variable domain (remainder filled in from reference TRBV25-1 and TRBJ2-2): EADIYQTPRYLVIGTGKKITLECSQTMGHDKMYWYQQDPGMELHLIHYSYGVNSTEKGDLSSESTVSRIRTEHFPLTLESARPSHTSQYLCASSEFSGSGTGELFFGEGSRLTVL.

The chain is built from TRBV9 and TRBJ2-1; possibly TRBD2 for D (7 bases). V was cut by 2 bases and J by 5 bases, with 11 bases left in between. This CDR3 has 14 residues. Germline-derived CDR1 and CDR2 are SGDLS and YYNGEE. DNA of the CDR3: TGTGCCAGCAGCGTCGGGGGGCGGAACAATGAGCAGTTCTTC. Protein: CASSVGGRNNEQFF.

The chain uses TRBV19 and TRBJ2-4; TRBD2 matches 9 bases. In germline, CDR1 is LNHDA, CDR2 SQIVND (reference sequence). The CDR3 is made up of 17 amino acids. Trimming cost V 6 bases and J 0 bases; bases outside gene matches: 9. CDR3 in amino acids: CASRELAGPLAKNIQYF. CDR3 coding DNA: TGTGCCAGTAGGGAACTAGCGGGCCCATTAGCCAAAAACATTCAGTACTTC.

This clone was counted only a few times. DNA of the CDR3: TGTGCCAGCAGCTTAGGGGACGTGAGTAACTATGGCTACACCTTC. It translates to CASSLGDVSNYGYTF. The chain joins TRBV7-9 to TRBJ1-2, with TRBD1 as a possible D gene (5 bases). The CDR3 covers 15 residues. CDR1 and CDR2 (germline): SEHNR, FQNEAQ (reference sequence). V shed 1 base and J shed 1 base, with 10 bases lying between them.

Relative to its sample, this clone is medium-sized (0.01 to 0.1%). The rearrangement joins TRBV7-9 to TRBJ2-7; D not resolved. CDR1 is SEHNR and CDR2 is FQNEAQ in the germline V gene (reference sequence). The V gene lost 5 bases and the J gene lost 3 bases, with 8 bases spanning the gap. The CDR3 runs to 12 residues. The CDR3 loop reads CASSREVYEQYF. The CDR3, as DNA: TGTGCCAGCAGCAGGGAAGTCTACGAGCAGTACTTC.

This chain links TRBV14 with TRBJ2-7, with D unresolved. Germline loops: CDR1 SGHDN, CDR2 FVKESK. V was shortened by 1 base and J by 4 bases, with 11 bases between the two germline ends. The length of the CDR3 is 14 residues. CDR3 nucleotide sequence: TGTGCCAGCAGCCAAGGGCAGAGGATATACGAGCAGTACTTC. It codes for CASSQGQRIYEQYF.

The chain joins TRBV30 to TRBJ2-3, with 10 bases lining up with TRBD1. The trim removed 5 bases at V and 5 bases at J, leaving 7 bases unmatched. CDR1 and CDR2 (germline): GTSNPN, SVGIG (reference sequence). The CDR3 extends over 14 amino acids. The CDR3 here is CAWGTGAVGDTQYF. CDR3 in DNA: TGTGCCTGGGGGACAGGGGCCGTGGGAGATACGCAGTATTTT.

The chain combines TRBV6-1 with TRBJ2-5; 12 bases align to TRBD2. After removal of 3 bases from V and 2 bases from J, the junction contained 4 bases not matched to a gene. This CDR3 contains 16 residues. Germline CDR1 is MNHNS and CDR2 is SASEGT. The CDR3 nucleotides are TGTGCCAGCAGTGACCTCGGACTAGCGGGGCAAGAGACCCAGTACTTC. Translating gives CASSDLGLAGQETQYF.

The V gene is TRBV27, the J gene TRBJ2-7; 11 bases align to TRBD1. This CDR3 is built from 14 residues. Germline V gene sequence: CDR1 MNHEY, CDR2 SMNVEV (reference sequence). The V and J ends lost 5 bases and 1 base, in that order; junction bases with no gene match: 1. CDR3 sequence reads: CASSGTGGSYEQYF. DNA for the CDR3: TGTGCCAGCAGTGGGACAGGGGGTTCCTACGAGCAGTACTTC.

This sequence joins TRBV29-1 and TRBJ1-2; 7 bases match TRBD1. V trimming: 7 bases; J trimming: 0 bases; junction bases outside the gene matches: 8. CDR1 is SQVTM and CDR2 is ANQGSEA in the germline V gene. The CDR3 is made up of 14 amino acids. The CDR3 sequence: CSATTGPANYGYTF. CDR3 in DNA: TGCAGCGCTACGACAGGGCCTGCTAACTATGGCTACACCTTC.

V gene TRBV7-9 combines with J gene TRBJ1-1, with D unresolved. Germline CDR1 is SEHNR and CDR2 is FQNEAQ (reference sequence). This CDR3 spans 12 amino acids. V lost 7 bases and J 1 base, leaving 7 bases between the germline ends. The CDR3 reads CASIPPNTEAFF. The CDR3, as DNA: TGTGCCAGCATCCCCCCGAACACTGAAGCTTTCTTT.

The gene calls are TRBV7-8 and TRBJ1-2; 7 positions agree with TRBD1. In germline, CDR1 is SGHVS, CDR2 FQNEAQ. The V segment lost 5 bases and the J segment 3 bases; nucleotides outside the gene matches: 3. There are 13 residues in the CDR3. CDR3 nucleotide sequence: TGTGCCAGCAGCGCTGGGACAGACTATGGCTACACCTTC. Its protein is CASSAGTDYGYTF. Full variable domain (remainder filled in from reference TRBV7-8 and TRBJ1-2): GAGVSQSPRYKVAKRGQDVALRCDPISGHVSLFWYQQALGQGPEFLTYFQNEAQLDKSGLPSDRFFAERPEGSVSTLKIQRTQQEDSAVYLCASSAGTDYGYTFGSGTRLTVV.

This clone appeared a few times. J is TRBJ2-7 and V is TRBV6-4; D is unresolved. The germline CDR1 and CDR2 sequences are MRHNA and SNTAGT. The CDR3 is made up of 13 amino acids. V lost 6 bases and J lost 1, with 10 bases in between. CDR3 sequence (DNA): TGTGCCAGCAGCGAAGGCCCTTCCTACGAGCAGTACTTC. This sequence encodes CASSEGPSYEQYF.

In DNA, the CDR3 is TGTGCCAGCAGCCCTCGACAGGGGGCCTTAGAAGGTGGAAACACCATATATTTT. Its protein is CASSPRQGALEGGNTIYF. The chain couples TRBV9 to TRBJ1-3; 10 bases map to TRBD1. The CDR3 totals 18 residues. Germline CDR1 and CDR2: SGDLS and YYNGEE. V dropped 4 bases and J dropped 3; count of bases not matched to a gene: 13.

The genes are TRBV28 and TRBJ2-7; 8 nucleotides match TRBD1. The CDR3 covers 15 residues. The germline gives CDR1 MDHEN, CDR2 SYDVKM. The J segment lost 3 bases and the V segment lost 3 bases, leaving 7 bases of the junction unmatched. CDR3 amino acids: CASSFDGTGNYEQYF. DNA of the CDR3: TGTGCCAGCAGTTTTGACGGGACAGGCAACTACGAGCAGTACTTC.

As DNA, the CDR3 is TGCGCCAGCAGGGGAGGGACCAACACCGGGGAGCTGTTTTTT. It yields the protein CASRGGTNTGELFF. This rearrangement joins TRBV5-1 to TRBJ2-2; TRBD2 agrees at 7 bases. The CDR3 length is 14 residues. The germline CDR1 and CDR2 sequences are SGHRS and YFSETQ. Trimming cost V 5 bases and J 2 bases; bases outside gene matches: 3.

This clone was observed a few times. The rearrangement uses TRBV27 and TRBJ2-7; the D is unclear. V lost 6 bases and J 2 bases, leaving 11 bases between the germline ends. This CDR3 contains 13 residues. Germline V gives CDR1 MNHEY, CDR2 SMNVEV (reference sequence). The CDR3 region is CASSDRFAYEQYF. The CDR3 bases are TGTGCCAGCAGCGATCGATTCGCCTACGAGCAGTACTTC.

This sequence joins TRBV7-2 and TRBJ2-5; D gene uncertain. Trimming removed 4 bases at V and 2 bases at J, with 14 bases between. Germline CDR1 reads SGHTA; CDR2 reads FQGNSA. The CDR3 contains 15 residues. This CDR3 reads CASSSDPYLQETQYF. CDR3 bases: TGTGCCAGCAGCTCGGACCCCTACCTACAAGAGACCCAGTACTTC.

CDR3 nucleotide sequence: TGCAGCGTTCCATACGGGACTAGGGAGGGAGGGGAGCTGTTTTTT. It codes for CSVPYGTREGGELFF. This chain connects TRBV29-1 to TRBJ2-2; 8 bases map to TRBD2. V was clipped by 5 bases and J by 8 bases; unmatched bases: 13. The CDR3 sequence is 15 residues long. Germline-derived CDR1 and CDR2 are SQVTM and ANQGSEA.

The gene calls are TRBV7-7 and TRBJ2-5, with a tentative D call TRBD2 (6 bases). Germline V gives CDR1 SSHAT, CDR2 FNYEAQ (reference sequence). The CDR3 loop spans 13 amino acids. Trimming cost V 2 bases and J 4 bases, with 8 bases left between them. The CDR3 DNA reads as TGTGCCAGCAGCTTAAATAGCGGAGAGACCCAGTACTTC. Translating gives CASSLNSGETQYF.

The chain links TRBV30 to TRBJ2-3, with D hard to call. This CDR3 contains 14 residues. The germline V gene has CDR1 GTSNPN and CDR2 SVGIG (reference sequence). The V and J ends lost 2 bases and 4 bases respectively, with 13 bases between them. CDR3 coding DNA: TGTGCCTGGAGTCTCCTTACGTTTTCAGATACGCAGTATTTT. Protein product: CAWSLLTFSDTQYF.

The CDR3 coding sequence is TGTGCCAGCAGCGCCGGGACAGGAAATAGCAATCAGCCCCAGCATTTT. Amino acids: CASSAGTGNSNQPQHF. The rearrangement uses TRBV9 and TRBJ1-5; 8 nucleotides agree with TRBD1. The CDR3 runs to 16 residues. Per germline, CDR1 SGDLS and CDR2 YYNGEE. Losses at the gene ends were 3 bases for V and 0 bases for J; bases not matched to a gene: 5.

CDR3 in DNA: TGTGCCAGCAGCAAGGGACGGTTATACACCGGGGAGCTGTTTTTT. Its translation is CASSKGRLYTGELFF. J is TRBJ2-2 and V is TRBV7-2; either TRBD1 or TRBD2 may supply D (5 bases each). V lost 5 bases to trimming and J lost 3 bases, with 13 bases between them. The CDR3 has 15 residues. Germline V gene sequence: CDR1 SGHTA, CDR2 FQGNSA.

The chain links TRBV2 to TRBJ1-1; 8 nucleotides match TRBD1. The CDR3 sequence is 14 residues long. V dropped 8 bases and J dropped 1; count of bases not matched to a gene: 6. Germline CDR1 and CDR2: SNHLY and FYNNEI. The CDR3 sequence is CASARTGQNTEAFF. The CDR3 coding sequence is TGTGCCAGCGCACGGACAGGGCAGAACACTGAAGCTTTCTTT.

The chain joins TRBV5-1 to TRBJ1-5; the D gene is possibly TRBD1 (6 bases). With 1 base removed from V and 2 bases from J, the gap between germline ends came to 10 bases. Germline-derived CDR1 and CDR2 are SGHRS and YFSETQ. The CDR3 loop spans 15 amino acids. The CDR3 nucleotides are TGCGCCAGCAGCTTGTCAGGGGACGGCAATCAGCCCCAGCATTTT. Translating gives CASSLSGDGNQPQHF.

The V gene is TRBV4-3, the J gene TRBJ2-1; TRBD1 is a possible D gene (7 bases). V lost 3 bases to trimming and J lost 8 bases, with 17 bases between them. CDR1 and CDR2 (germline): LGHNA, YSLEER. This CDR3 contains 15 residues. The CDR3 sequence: CASSQGMAGGYEQFF. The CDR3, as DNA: TGCGCCAGCAGCCAGGGAATGGCAGGGGGGTATGAGCAGTTCTTC.